This entry lists 24 T cell receptor beta chains sequenced from one sample in a study of blood T cell repertoires in COVID-19. TCRdb's table, derived via immunoSEQ multiplex PCR, lists solely in-frame clones and lacks some. The sample shows 200,000 to 250,000 clones, about 84% of them seen only once. Sequencing was done on a sample of peripheral blood. The receptor source for this set is a man older than 75 with acute or convalescent COVID-19.

The chain employs TRBV6-5 and TRBJ2-2; tentatively, D is TRBD2 (6 bases). The germline CDR1 and CDR2 sequences are MNHEY and SVGAGI. Trimming pared 6 bases from V and 7 bases from J, leaving 18 bases between. The CDR3 sequence is 15 residues long. The CDR3 region has the DNA TGTGCCAGCAGCTTCGGGACTGTACAAGGCGGGGAGCTGTTTTTT. It is translated as CASSFGTVQGGELFF.

The chain recombines TRBV24-1 with TRBJ2-5, with 16 nucleotides matching TRBD2. The CDR3 loop spans 18 amino acids. The junction had 6 bases not matched to a gene; V was cut back by 3 bases and J by 3 bases. Germline V gene data show CDR1 as KGHDR and CDR2 as SFDVKD. The CDR3 loop reads CATSDTPGTSGGEETQYF. CDR3 DNA: TGTGCCACCAGTGATACACCTGGGACTAGCGGGGGGGAAGAGACCCAGTACTTC.

J is TRBJ2-1 and V is TRBV2; 7 positions agree with TRBD2. There are 12 residues in the CDR3. CDR1 is SNHLY and CDR2 is FYNNEI in the germline V gene. The ends lost 8 bases at V and 9 bases at J; junction bases unmatched: 7. CDR3 nucleotides: TGTGCCAGCGGGCGGGAGTTAGGTGAGCAGTTCTTC. It yields the protein CASGRELGEQFF.

The V and J genes are TRBV6-1 and TRBJ2-1; the match to TRBD1 covers 7 bases. From germline, CDR1 is MNHNS and CDR2 SASEGT. The CDR3 sequence is 16 residues long. The junction had 9 bases not matched to a gene; V was cut back by 0 bases and J by 7 bases. CDR3 in DNA: TGTGCCAGCAGTGAAGCGCTTTCGACAGGGACGAATGAGCAGTTCTTC. Its protein is CASSEALSTGTNEQFF.

The V gene is TRBV5-1, the J gene TRBJ1-6; 12 nucleotides match TRBD1. This CDR3 is 17 amino acids long. Germline V gene sequence: CDR1 SGHRS, CDR2 YFSETQ. The trim removed 2 bases at V and 7 bases at J, leaving 7 bases unmatched. The DNA for the CDR3 is TGCGCCAGCAGCTTAGGGACAGGGGGCGCTTGGAATTCACCCCTCCACTTT. Protein sequence: CASSLGTGGAWNSPLHF.

This clone was picked up a small number of times. The V gene is TRBV28, the J gene TRBJ2-7, with D possibly being TRBD1 (6 bases). Trimming stripped 3 bases from V and 0 bases from J, with 12 bases between. Per the germline V gene, CDR1 is MDHEN and CDR2 is SYDVKM. The CDR3 runs 15 residues. CDR3 loop: CASSLAGTTSYEQYF. As DNA, the CDR3 is TGTGCCAGCAGTTTGGCCGGGACAACCTCCTACGAGCAGTACTTC.

The V call is TRBV4-3, the J call TRBJ1-2; D remains ambiguous. The CDR3 has 18 amino acids. Per the germline V gene, CDR1 is LGHNA and CDR2 is YSLEER. V gave up 0 bases and J gave up 5 bases, with 22 bases separating them. CDR3 amino acids: CASSQDYKGEGNLYGYTF. The CDR3 nucleotides are TGCGCCAGCAGCCAAGATTATAAGGGAGAGGGTAATTTATATGGCTACACCTTC.

V gene TRBV5-5 combines with J gene TRBJ2-1; 9 bases are shared with TRBD1. The CDR3 runs 13 residues. J was trimmed by 6 bases and V by 5 bases; bases with no gene match: 3. The germline V gene encodes CDR1 SGHKS and CDR2 YYEKEE (reference sequence). The CDR3 region is CASRLTGGNEQFF. In nucleotides, the CDR3 is TGTGCCAGCAGGTTGACAGGGGGCAATGAGCAGTTCTTC.

The chain carries TRBV7-3 and TRBJ1-2, with 10 bases identical to TRBD1. This CDR3 region has 14 residues. Germline V gene data show CDR1 as SGHTA and CDR2 as FQGTGA. V lost 5 bases to trimming and J lost 8 bases; unmatched junction nucleotides: 8. The CDR3 is CASSPRQGAGGYTF. DNA for the CDR3: TGTGCCAGCAGCCCCCGACAGGGGGCGGGCGGCTACACCTTC.

CDR3 DNA sequence: TGTGCCAGCAGCCAAGGGGGAGGGGCCGGTCAGCCCCAGCATTTT. It yields the protein CASSQGGGAGQPQHF. This chain joins TRBV3-1 (or the pseudogene TRBV3-2) and TRBJ1-5, with D possibly TRBD1 on 5 matching bases. The CDR3 is 15 residues long. The germline CDR1 and CDR2 sequences are LGHDT and YNNKEL (reference sequence). Trimming shortened V by 1 base and J by 6 bases, and 13 bases separated the two germline ends.

The rearrangement links TRBV9 to TRBJ2-2; a possible D gene is TRBD2 (5 bases). Germline CDR1 and CDR2: SGDLS and YYNGEE. This CDR3 has 15 residues. Trimming cost V 0 bases and J 7 bases, with 13 bases left between them. In DNA form, the CDR3 reads TGTGCCAGCAGCGTAGGAAGCGGTTGGGACGGGGAGCTGTTTTTT. This sequence encodes CASSVGSGWDGELFF. Filled out from reference TRBV9 and TRBJ2-2, the complete variable domain reads DSGVTQTPKHLITATGQRVTLRCSPRSGDLSVYWYQQSLDQGLQFLIQYYNGEERAKGNILERFSAQQFPDLHSELNLSSLELGDSALYFCASSVGSGWDGELFFGEGSRLTVL.

Regarding this clone: Germline is not matched at one junction end, which may reflect a read error. This sequence joins TRBV7-7 and TRBJ2-1; 16 bases align to TRBD2. Germline-derived CDR1 and CDR2 are SSHAT and FNYEAQ (reference sequence). The CDR3 spans 16 residues. CDR3 coding DNA: TGTGCTAGCAGCTTAGACGGGACTAGCGGGGGGGATGAGCAGTTCTTC. This encodes CASSLDGTSGGDEQFF.

The chain carries TRBV3-1 (or the pseudogene TRBV3-2) and TRBJ2-1, with D hard to call. The length of the CDR3 is 13 residues. V dropped 4 bases and J dropped 4 bases, with 8 bases sitting between them. Germline CDR1 LGHDT, CDR2 YNNKEL (reference sequence). CDR3 in amino acids: CASSRDAYNEQFF. Written as DNA, the CDR3 is TGTGCCAGCAGCCGCGATGCATACAATGAGCAGTTCTTC.

This clone was counted between two and nine times. V usage is TRBV5-1 and J usage is TRBJ2-1; D not certain. This CDR3 region has 14 residues. Germline CDR1 reads SGHRS; CDR2 reads YFSETQ. The V gene lost 0 bases and the J gene lost 4 bases, with 8 bases spanning the gap. This CDR3 is CASSLVRGYNEQFF. The CDR3 coding sequence is TGCGCCAGCAGCTTGGTGCGCGGATACAATGAGCAGTTCTTC.

The chain couples TRBV6-1 to TRBJ1-4; 7 nucleotides match TRBD1. Germline CDR1 reads MNHNS; CDR2 reads SASEGT. V gave up 3 bases and J gave up 8 bases; unmatched junction bases: 18. The CDR3 contains 18 residues. CDR3 residues: CASSDQGFSGTAREKLFF. In DNA, the CDR3 is TGTGCCAGCAGTGACCAAGGATTTTCAGGGACAGCAAGAGAAAAACTGTTTTTT.

The rearrangement uses TRBV4-3 and TRBJ2-1, with 10 positions matching TRBD2. Germline assignment: CDR1 LGHNA and CDR2 YSLEER. V lost 0 bases and J lost 13; bases outside the gene matches: 6. This CDR3 region has 14 residues. This CDR3 reads CASSQERLAGDQFF. As DNA, the CDR3 is TGCGCCAGCAGCCAAGAGAGGCTAGCGGGAGATCAGTTCTTC.

As DNA, the CDR3 is TGTGCCAGTAAGGACAGGGTTAATGAAAAACTGTTTTTT. Protein: CASKDRVNEKLFF. The chain joins TRBV19 to TRBJ1-4; TRBD1 matches 8 bases. The germline gives CDR1 LNHDA, CDR2 SQIVND (reference sequence). Trimming took 7 bases from V and 4 from J; bases not matched to a gene: 2. This CDR3 has 13 amino acids.

This rearrangement joins TRBV21-1 to TRBJ2-2; the table's D call of TRBD1 was not tested on the DNA. TRBV21-1 is a known pseudogene. The CDR3 is made up of 14 amino acids. The CDR3 loop reads CASSKGGHTGELFF. CDR3 DNA: TGTGCCAGCAGCAAAGGGGGGCACACCGGGGAGCTGTTTTTT.

This chain links TRBV3-1 (or the pseudogene TRBV3-2) with TRBJ1-2; TRBD1 agrees at 7 bases. Germline V gives CDR1 LGHDT, CDR2 YNNKEL (reference sequence). The V and J ends lost 3 bases and 1 base, in that order; junction bases with no gene match: 8. The CDR3 loop spans 16 amino acids. The CDR3, as DNA: TGTGCCAGCAGCCAGACTTGGGACAGTAATAACTATGGCTACACCTTC. It is translated as CASSQTWDSNNYGYTF.

The CDR3 sequence is CASSKEHRLYNEQFF. Here the CDR3 DNA reads TGTGCCAGCAGTAAGGAGCACCGACTCTACAATGAGCAGTTCTTC. V gene TRBV6-4 combines with J gene TRBJ2-1; D unclear. V dropped 5 bases and J dropped 3 bases, with 14 bases sitting between them. From germline, CDR1 is MRHNA and CDR2 SNTAGT. The CDR3 loop spans 15 amino acids.

The genes are TRBV5-1 and TRBJ2-2; D not certain. Germline V lookup: CDR1 SGHRS, CDR2 YFSETQ. Trimming removed 2 bases from V and 1 base from J, with 6 bases in between. The CDR3 has 14 amino acids. The CDR3, as DNA: TGCGCCAGCAGCTTATTAGAGAACACCGGGGAGCTGTTTTTT. Translated, it gives CASSLLENTGELFF.

This clone has just one count. V and J are TRBV18 and TRBJ1-1; tentative D call: TRBD1 (6 bases). The CDR3 runs 14 residues. V was pared by 3 bases and J by 2 bases, with 10 bases between. Germline V gene data show CDR1 as KGHSH and CDR2 as LQKENI. CDR3 in amino acids: CASSPDSFNTEAFF. The CDR3 DNA reads as TGTGCCAGCTCACCGGACAGCTTTAACACTGAAGCTTTCTTT.

The CDR3 DNA is TGTGCCAGCAGAGGGGGGGTAAACCGCTACGAGCAGTACTTC. Protein: CASRGGVNRYEQYF. The gene calls are TRBV6-5 and TRBJ2-7; a weak D match, TRBD2 (7 bases). V lost 6 bases and J lost 3, with 15 bases in between. Germline assignment: CDR1 MNHEY and CDR2 SVGAGI. CDR3 length: 14 residues.

This clone was counted between two and nine times. The chain uses TRBV5-1 and TRBJ2-2; no clear D. Germline loops: CDR1 SGHRS, CDR2 YFSETQ. With 2 bases removed from V and 6 bases from J, the gap between germline ends came to 8 bases. The CDR3 consists of 13 residues. The CDR3 sequence: CASSFLRPGELFF. In nucleotides, the CDR3 is TGCGCCAGCAGCTTTTTGAGGCCCGGGGAGCTGTTTTTT.